The 22 T cell receptor beta chains reported below all come from one sample, sequenced in a study of cytotoxic CD8 clonotypes in ibrutinib-treated CLL. The data were produced by immunoSEQ multiplex PCR, yet TCRdb's version contains in-frame clones alone and is incomplete. This sample yields roughly 170,000 clones, of which roughly 80% are seen a single time; about 4.5% belongs to the top ten. The sample here was PBMCs, taken after 24 months of ibrutinib treatment. All receptors derive from a human donor with chronic lymphocytic leukemia.

This chain links TRBV4-1 with TRBJ1-2; D call uncertain. The CDR3 runs 14 residues. V was pared by 0 bases and J by 2 bases, with 7 bases between. In germline, CDR1 is MGHRA, CDR2 YSYEKL. CDR3 region: CASSQDPQNYGYTF. Written as DNA, the CDR3 is TGCGCCAGCAGCCAAGATCCCCAAAACTATGGCTACACCTTC.

CDR3: CASSSSGIAGGYNEQFF. The CDR3 bases are TGTGCCAGCAGCTCCTCCGGGATAGCGGGAGGTTACAATGAGCAGTTCTTC. The chain links TRBV7-9 to TRBJ2-1; 10 bases map to TRBD2. Germline V gives CDR1 SEHNR, CDR2 FQNEAQ (reference sequence). V lost 4 bases and J lost 4; bases outside the gene matches: 10. The CDR3 sequence is 17 residues long.

The chain couples TRBV27 to TRBJ1-1; TRBD1 aligns across 11 bases. The CDR3 is made up of 15 amino acids. V trimming: 3 bases; J trimming: 4 bases; junction bases outside the gene matches: 4. CDR1 and CDR2 from the germline V gene are MNHEY and SMNVEV (reference sequence). The CDR3 DNA sequence: TGTGCCAGCAGTTTGGACAGGGGGCTTTCCACTGAAGCTTTCTTT. It encodes CASSLDRGLSTEAFF.

As to this clone: One end of the junction fails to match germline, which may point to a read error. The chain employs TRBV30 and TRBJ1-2; weak D call: TRBD1 (6 bases). CDR1 is GTSNPN, CDR2 SVGIG, per germline (reference sequence). The CDR3 has 11 amino acids. CDR3: CAWSGPQDSSF. The DNA of the CDR3 is TGTGCCTGGAGTGGCCCGCAGGACAGCTCCTTC.

This clone was seen a few times. The chain employs TRBV19 and TRBJ2-1, with D maybe TRBD2 (5 bases). Germline V gene data show CDR1 as LNHDA and CDR2 as SQIVND (reference sequence). The CDR3 runs to 13 residues. V lost 4 bases to trimming and J lost 10 bases, with 14 bases between them. The CDR3 region is CASSTSGTREQFF. Written as DNA, the CDR3 is TGTGCCAGTAGTACATCGGGAACCCGCGAGCAGTTCTTC.

The J gene is TRBJ2-1, the V gene TRBV27; D is unclear. The germline gives CDR1 MNHEY, CDR2 SMNVEV (reference sequence). The V end was cut by 2 bases, the J end by 8 bases, with 4 bases between. CDR3 length: 11 amino acids. Written as DNA, the CDR3 is TGTGCCAGCAGTTTAAATTATGAGCAGTTCTTC. Protein sequence: CASSLNYEQFF.

This clone was counted between two and nine times. The chain uses TRBV18 and TRBJ2-4, with 7 positions matching TRBD1. The CDR3 is 12 residues long. V lost 6 bases, J lost 9 bases, and 5 bases stayed unmatched. Germline CDR1 and CDR2: KGHSH and LQKENI. The CDR3: CASSRQGSIQYF. In nucleotides, the CDR3 is TGTGCCAGCTCGAGACAGGGATCCATTCAGTACTTC.

The chain uses TRBV19 and TRBJ2-1; the match to TRBD2 covers 8 bases. The CDR3 length is 18 residues. Germline assignment: CDR1 LNHDA and CDR2 SQIVND (reference sequence). V gave up 3 bases and J gave up 1 base; unmatched junction bases: 11. The CDR3 DNA follows: TGTGCCAGTAGTATGGTGGGTCGGGAGGGCCAGTCCTACAATGAGCAGTTCTTC. It codes for CASSMVGREGQSYNEQFF.

V and J are TRBV11-2 and TRBJ1-4; D is unresolved. The germline gives CDR1 SGHAT, CDR2 FQNNGV. The V and J ends lost 0 bases and 9 bases respectively, with 20 bases between them. This CDR3 comprises 17 residues. The CDR3 sequence is CASSLDRLTGSGQKLFF. The DNA of the CDR3 is TGTGCCAGCAGCTTAGATCGGTTGACGGGTAGTGGGCAAAAACTGTTTTTT.

The rearrangement links TRBV4-1 to TRBJ1-3, with D uncertain. The CDR3 loop spans 22 amino acids. V was cut by 2 bases and J by 0 bases, with 29 bases left in between. Germline V gene data show CDR1 as MGHRA and CDR2 as YSYEKL. The DNA for the CDR3 is TGCGCCAGCAGCCAAACCCCGACACGACGGCAATCATCTCATTTCTCTGGAAACACCATATATTTT. It specifies CASSQTPTRRQSSHFSGNTIYF.

The chain has TRBV28 and TRBJ1-1; D unclear. This CDR3 has 13 residues. Germline V gene sequence: CDR1 MDHEN, CDR2 SYDVKM. The V and J ends lost 3 bases and 11 bases respectively, with 16 bases between them. In DNA form, the CDR3 reads TGTGCCAGCAGTTTGGAACCGGGCCCTGGGGCTTTCTTT. Translation: CASSLEPGPGAFF.

This chain joins TRBV6-5 and TRBJ1-6; the D gene is possibly TRBD1 (5 bases). Trimming took 2 bases from V and 7 from J, leaving 9 bases between them. Germline-derived CDR1 and CDR2 are MNHEY and SVGAGI. The CDR3 is made up of 14 amino acids. The CDR3 nucleotides are TGTGCCAGCAGTTACGGGGGGTTGAATTCACCCCTCCACTTT. It yields the protein CASSYGGLNSPLHF.

The chain links TRBV12-5 to TRBJ2-5, with D perhaps given as TRBD1 or TRBD2 (5 bases each). This CDR3 is 15 amino acids long. Trimming removed 4 bases from V and 3 bases from J, with 15 bases in between. Germline lookup yields CDR1 LGHNT and CDR2 FRNRAP. DNA for the CDR3: TGTGCTAGTGGTTCTTACGGGGCTTCGAAAGAGACCCAGTACTTC. It specifies CASGSYGASKETQYF.

This chain connects TRBV11-3 to TRBJ2-1, with TRBD2 matching over 7 bases. After removal of 2 bases from V and 10 bases from J, the junction contained 2 bases not matched to a gene. The CDR3 is 12 amino acids. The germline V gene has CDR1 SGHNT and CDR2 YENEEA. The CDR3 DNA follows: TGTGCCAGCAGCTTAAACGGGGGGGAGCAGTTCTTC. Translated: CASSLNGGEQFF.

The chain combines TRBV9 with TRBJ2-2; the match to TRBD1 covers 8 bases. CDR3 length: 15 residues. Germline V gives CDR1 SGDLS, CDR2 YYNGEE. V was pared by 3 bases and J by 4 bases, with 5 bases of the junction left unmatched. CDR3 residues: CASSAQGAGTGELFF. The CDR3 DNA is TGTGCCAGCAGCGCTCAGGGGGCAGGCACCGGGGAGCTGTTTTTT.

V usage is TRBV5-4 and J usage is TRBJ2-7, with a weak D call TRBD1 (6 bases). V lost 4 bases and J 5 bases, leaving 19 bases between the germline ends. In germline, CDR1 is SGHNT, CDR2 YYREEE (reference sequence). The CDR3 length is 15 residues. The CDR3 DNA reads TGTGCCAGCAGCCCAGGGGATTTCGTCAGCCACGAGCAGTACTTC. This encodes CASSPGDFVSHEQYF.

The chain has TRBV19 and TRBJ1-5; D gene ambiguous. Germline V gene data show CDR1 as LNHDA and CDR2 as SQIVND (reference sequence). The V end was cut by 4 bases, the J end by 1 base, with 2 bases between. CDR3 length equals 12 residues. The CDR3 DNA sequence: TGTGCCAGTAGTAAGAGCAATCAGCCCCAGCATTTT. Translation gives CASSKSNQPQHF. The entire variable domain, with the rest obtained from reference TRBV19 and TRBJ1-5, is as follows: DGGITQSPKYLFRKEGQNVTLSCEQNLNHDAMYWYRQDPGQGLRLIYYSQIVNDFQKGDIAEGYSVSREKKESFPLTVTSAQKNPTAFYLCASSKSNQPQHFGDGTRLSIL.

The chain links TRBV29-1 to TRBJ2-5, with 7 bases lining up with TRBD1. V was pared by 6 bases and J by 1 base, with 11 bases of the junction left unmatched. In germline, CDR1 is SQVTM, CDR2 ANQGSEA. This CDR3 is 15 amino acids long. The CDR3: CSVHTGVTVQETQYF. CDR3 bases: TGCAGCGTACATACAGGGGTAACCGTCCAAGAGACCCAGTACTTC.

This clone was detected a few times. CDR3 sequence: CASGWTGNYGYTF. CDR3 DNA sequence: TGTGCTAGTGGTTGGACTGGGAACTATGGCTACACCTTC. This sequence joins TRBV12-5 and TRBJ1-2; no firm D call. Germline V gene lookup returns CDR1 LGHNT and CDR2 FRNRAP. This CDR3 is 13 amino acids long. Trimming pared 4 bases from V and 2 bases from J, leaving 8 bases between.

The genes are TRBV28 and TRBJ2-2; D is undetermined. V was pared by 7 bases and J by 4 bases, with 7 bases between. Germline CDR1 reads MDHEN; CDR2 reads SYDVKM. The CDR3 is 12 amino acids. In DNA form, the CDR3 reads TGTGCCAGCACCAATCCCACCGGGGAGCTGTTTTTT. Amino acid sequence: CASTNPTGELFF.

This chain links TRBV29-1 with TRBJ2-1, with TRBD1 identical over 7 bases. The CDR3 totals 12 residues. V shed 3 bases, J shed 6 bases, and the junction held 2 bases outside the gene matches. Germline loops: CDR1 SQVTM, CDR2 ANQGSEA. The CDR3 DNA follows: TGCAGCGTTGAGGGGACAGTCAATGAGCAGTTCTTC. It is translated as CSVEGTVNEQFF.

The gene calls are TRBV7-2 and TRBJ1-2, with D unclear. V lost 5 bases, J lost 0 bases, and 1 base lay in between. Germline CDR1 reads SGHTA; CDR2 reads FQGNSA. This CDR3 contains 11 residues. The CDR3, as DNA: TGTGCCAGCAGCGCTAACTATGGCTACACCTTC. Translation gives CASSANYGYTF.